The clone carrying this T cell receptor (beta chain) showed up just once. What it recognizes is unknown. The sample comes from a study of OX40 agonist ivuxolimab in advanced cancers. Study-level findings and limits: At 0.1 to 3.0 mg/kg, clonal expansion of CD4+ and CD8+ blood T cells had occurred by week 6.

Method: immunoSEQ multiplex PCR; TCRdb's copy keeps in-frame clones and lacks some. Here the sample spans fewer than 20,000 clones, roughly four fifths being singletons. CDR1 is SGDLS and CDR2 is YYNGEE in the germline V gene. The CDR3 contains 16 residues. V dropped 0 bases and J dropped 0 bases, with 10 bases sitting between them. The TCR comes from an adult with an advanced solid tumor such as melanoma, head and neck, liver or kidney cancer. The chain has TRBV9 and TRBJ1-3; D is ambiguous. The sample here was CD4+ or CD8+ T cells sorted from blood, taken in a trial of the OX40 agonist ivuxolimab. This CDR3 reads CASSVAQVLSGNTIYF. As DNA, the CDR3 is TGTGCCAGCAGCGTAGCCCAGGTCCTCTCTGGAAACACCATATATTTT. Full variable domain (remainder filled in from reference TRBV9 and TRBJ1-3): DSGVTQTPKHLITATGQRVTLRCSPRSGDLSVYWYQQSLDQGLQFLIQYYNGEERAKGNILERFSAQQFPDLHSELNLSSLELGDSALYFCASSVAQVLSGNTIYFGEGSWLTVV.